The 24 T cell receptor beta chains below were found in one sample sequenced in a study of CD8+CD57+ T cells in acquired aplastic anemia. For CDR3 and TCR beta VDJ profiling, genomic DNA was the template used. TCRdb redid the calling of the reads with MiXCR, one entry per CDR3 protein. Of a few hundred thousand distinct CDR3 sequences listed, 82% are singletons. CD8+CD57+ cell expansion had been shown by flow cytometry in patients chosen for sequencing. The sequenced sample consisted of sorted CD4+, CD8+, or CD8+CD57+ T cells (not recorded which) from PBMCs. The receptors stem from a human donor with aplastic anemia.

The sample holds many counts of this clonotype. J is TRBJ2-7 and V is TRBV4-1; 7 bases are shared with TRBD2. Germline CDR1 MGHRA, CDR2 YSYEKL. V lost 2 bases and J lost 6; bases outside the gene matches: 7. The CDR3 extends over 14 amino acids. CDR3 loop: CASSQLGPGGEQYF. The CDR3 DNA follows: TGCGCCAGCAGCCAACTGGGACCGGGGGGCGAGCAGTACTTC.

As to this clonotype: Likely a read error: the CDR3 ends without its conserved phenylalanine or tryptophan. The limits of the CDR3 on the DNA are not certain, so only TCRdb's listed CDR3 is given. The genes are TRBV7-9 and TRBJ2-5; the D call of TRBD1 is as the table states it, not checked on the DNA. CDR1 and CDR2 from the germline V gene are SEHNR and FQNEAQ (reference sequence). With termini counted, the CDR3 has 12 amino acids. CDR3: CASSFHRSRGCY.

The V call is TRBV7-2, the J call TRBJ1-1; D gene ambiguous. Trimming pared 5 bases from V and 11 bases from J, leaving 27 bases between. The CDR3 is 16 amino acids. The germline CDR1 and CDR2 sequences are SGHTA and FQGNSA. For the CDR3, the DNA is TGTGCCAGCAGCCAAGCGGGAGGACCCCATACGCAGGATGCTTTCTTT. Protein sequence: CASSQAGGPHTQDAFF.

The rearrangement links TRBV11-3 to TRBJ1-1, with a possible D match to TRBD1 (6 bases). Trimming pared 8 bases from V and 1 base from J, leaving 17 bases between. The CDR3 contains 15 residues. The germline gives CDR1 SGHNT, CDR2 YENEEA. The CDR3 coding sequence is TGTGCCAGCTCAAGACAGGCCAAGGCGAACACTGAAGCTTTCTTT. Protein sequence: CASSRQAKANTEAFF.

Details on this clonotype: At one of its ends the junction is not consistent with the germline gene, which may arise from a read error. This chain uses TRBV19 with TRBJ1-2, with D perhaps matching TRBD1 (5 bases). The V gene's germline CDR1 is LNHDA and CDR2 SQIVND (reference sequence). This CDR3 comprises 15 residues. CDR3 in DNA: TGTGCCAGCAGTTTGACTAGGGGAGCCGACTATGACTACTTCTTC. It specifies CASSLTRGADYDYFF. The entire variable domain, with the rest obtained from reference TRBV19 and TRBJ1-2, is as follows: DGGITQSPKYLFRKEGQNVTLSCEQNLNHDAMYWYRQDPGQGLRLIYYSQIVNDFQKGDIAEGYSVSREKKESFPLTVTSAQKNPTAFYLCASSLTRGADYDYFFGSGTRLTVV.

V gene TRBV7-3 combines with J gene TRBJ2-7; the D gene is possibly TRBD2 (5 bases). This CDR3 region has 15 residues. V lost 5 bases, J lost 8 bases, and 22 bases lay in between. Germline CDR1 is SGHTA and CDR2 is FQGTGA. The CDR3 region is CASSPSRTWGEKQYF. Written as DNA, the CDR3 is TGTGCCAGCAGCCCTAGCCGGACTTGGGGAGAGAAGCAGTACTTC.

The V gene is TRBV5-6, the J gene TRBJ2-3; 9 positions agree with TRBD1. Germline CDR1 SGHDT, CDR2 YYEEEE. The CDR3 covers 13 residues. The junction had 5 bases not matched to a gene; V was cut back by 9 bases and J by 3 bases. In nucleotides, the CDR3 is TGTGCCACCGAACAGGGGGCGACAGATACGCAGTATTTT. This codes for CATEQGATDTQYF.

This clonotype was observed a few times. J is TRBJ1-2 and V is TRBV24-1; perhaps TRBD1 as D (5 bases). CDR3 length: 13 residues. The germline V gene encodes CDR1 KGHDR and CDR2 SFDVKD. V shed 0 bases and J shed 7 bases, with 8 bases lying between them. The CDR3 sequence is CATSDLHQGGYTF. In DNA form, the CDR3 reads TGTGCCACCAGTGATTTGCACCAGGGTGGCTACACCTTC.

Details on this clonotype: In this CDR3 the conserved last residue, phenylalanine or tryptophan, is missing, so a read error is likely. The limits of the CDR3 on the DNA are not certain, so only TCRdb's listed CDR3 is given. The V and J genes are TRBV7-9 and TRBJ2-3; the table assigns TRBD1, which was not confirmed against the DNA. The germline CDR1 and CDR2 sequences are SEHNR and FQNEAQ (reference sequence). The CDR3 is 13 amino acids in total, end residues counted. CDR3 in amino acids: CASSATGLEQYFG.

The rearrangement joins TRBV6-2 or TRBV6-3 to TRBJ2-7; D gene ambiguous. Trimming removed 2 bases from V and 5 bases from J, with 4 bases in between. CDR3 size: 11 residues. Germline V CDR1 and CDR2: MNHEY, SVGEGT. The CDR3 nucleotides are TGTGCCAGCAGTTACAAGGACGAGCAGTACTTC. It encodes CASSYKDEQYF.

The chain links TRBV7-8 to TRBJ2-7, with D uncertain. The V gene lost 0 bases and the J gene lost 13 bases, with 22 bases spanning the gap. The length of the CDR3 is 15 residues. From germline, CDR1 is SGHVS and CDR2 FQNEAQ. The CDR3 bases are TGTGCCAGCAGCTTAGCGTCAGGTCCCGATACGCAGTATTACTTC. Its protein is CASSLASGPDTQYYF.

This rearrangement joins TRBV9 to TRBJ2-5; a possible D gene is TRBD1 (6 bases). The CDR3 has 15 residues. Germline V gene sequence: CDR1 SGDLS, CDR2 YYNGEE. V lost 3 bases to trimming and J lost 9 bases, with 21 bases between them. The CDR3 loop reads CASSAWDTDAGAQYF. CDR3 nucleotides: TGTGCCAGCAGCGCCTGGGACACCGACGCCGGGGCCCAGTACTTC.

Points on this clonotype: Its ends do not fully match the called genes, so a read error is possible. The chain joins TRBV2 to TRBJ2-6; either TRBD1 or TRBD2 may supply D (6 bases each). The CDR3 totals 16 residues. CDR1 is SNHLY, CDR2 FYNNEI, per germline. CDR3 DNA sequence: TGTGCCAGCAGCGATGGGGGGATCTATGAGCAGATCTTCGGGACATTC. Its translation: CASSDGGIYEQIFGTF.

About this clonotype: The limits of the CDR3 on the DNA are not certain, so only TCRdb's listed CDR3 is given. This rearrangement joins TRBV9 to TRBJ2-3; whether TRBD2, the table's D call, matches the DNA was not checked. The germline V gene encodes CDR1 SGDLS and CDR2 YYNGEE. The CDR3 totals 14 residues, both ends included. CDR3 protein: CASSVAGGTHTFYF.

The gene calls are TRBV5-6 and TRBJ1-2; 8 nucleotides line up with TRBD1. With 0 bases clipped from V and 3 bases from J, the junction kept 1 base outside the gene matches. Germline V lookup: CDR1 SGHDT, CDR2 YYEEEE. The CDR3 extends over 14 amino acids. CDR3 residues: CASSLGTGYYGYTF. The CDR3 nucleotides read TGTGCCAGCAGCTTGGGGACAGGGTACTATGGCTACACCTTC.

Regarding this clonotype: The CDR3 end shows no conserved phenylalanine or tryptophan, and so a read error is likely. It is unclear where the CDR3 begins or ends on the DNA, so no DNA is shown, and the CDR3 is as TCRdb lists it. The V and J genes are TRBV7-3 and TRBJ2-3; the table assigns TRBD1, which was not confirmed against the DNA. The CDR3 spans 12 amino acids, including both terminal residues. CDR1 and CDR2 from the germline V gene are SGHTA and FQGTGA. This CDR3 is CASSLSADTEYG.

V is TRBV2 and J is TRBJ1-2; D is possibly TRBD1 (5 bases). Trimming stripped 2 bases from V and 4 bases from J, with 11 bases between. CDR1 is SNHLY and CDR2 is FYNNEI in the germline V gene. This CDR3 contains 14 residues. The CDR3 sequence is CASSESQGGYGYTF. CDR3 DNA sequence: TGTGCCAGCAGTGAAAGTCAGGGAGGCTATGGCTACACCTTC. Filled out from reference TRBV2 and TRBJ1-2, the complete variable domain reads EPEVTQTPSHQVTQMGQEVILRCVPISNHLYFYWYRQILGQKVEFLVSFYNNEISEKSEIFDDQFSVERPDGSNFTLKIRSTKLEDSAMYFCASSESQGGYGYTFGSGTRLTVV.

In this sample, this clonotype turned up a few times. Written as DNA, the CDR3 is TGTGCCAGCAGCTCTAGCGGGGGGCGGTCAGATACGCAGTATTTT. It is translated as CASSSSGGRSDTQYF. The chain has TRBV7-3 and TRBJ2-3, with 11 bases fitting TRBD2. The CDR3 is 15 amino acids. The germline gives CDR1 SGHTA, CDR2 FQGTGA. Unmatched junction bases numbered 4, after V lost 4 bases and J lost 4 bases.

This clonotype occurred once. The gene calls are TRBV11-3 and TRBJ2-3; tentatively, D is TRBD2 (5 bases). V was clipped by 0 bases and J by 2 bases, with 9 bases between them. The germline CDR1 and CDR2 sequences are SGHNT and YENEEA. The CDR3 length is 15 residues. The CDR3: CASSLDLADTDTQYF. In nucleotides, the CDR3 is TGTGCCAGCAGCTTAGATCTAGCAGACACAGATACGCAGTATTTT. The variable domain in full, completed from reference TRBV11-3 and TRBJ2-3, reads EAGVVQSPRYKIIEKKQPVAFWCNPISGHNTLYWYLQNLGQGPELLIRYENEEAVDDSQLPKDRFSAERLKGVDSTLKIQPAELGDSAVYLCASSLDLADTDTQYFGPGTRLTVL.

The chain carries TRBV7-3 and TRBJ2-3; possibly TRBD2 for D (6 bases). CDR1 and CDR2 (germline): SGHTA, FQGTGA. This CDR3 region has 14 residues. Trimming left V 2 bases short and J 13 bases short, with 19 bases between. The CDR3 DNA reads TGTGCCAGCAGCTTAGTGGGAGGACCCGATACCAAGTATTTT. Its translation is CASSLVGGPDTKYF.

This clonotype appeared a single time. The chain is built from TRBV7-8 and TRBJ2-1, with D perhaps given as TRBD1 or TRBD2 (5 bases each). The CDR3 is made up of 15 amino acids. Trimming removed 9 bases at V and 3 bases at J, with 18 bases between. CDR1 is SGHVS and CDR2 is FQNEAQ in the germline V gene. This chain's CDR3 is CASSLARGFYNEQFF. Here the CDR3 DNA reads TGTGCCAGTAGCCTAGCTAGGGGATTCTACAATGAGCAGTTCTTC.

The chain combines TRBV7-2 with TRBJ1-2, with unresolved D. The V gene lost 1 base and the J gene lost 8 bases, with 20 bases spanning the gap. Germline CDR1 SGHTA, CDR2 FQGNSA. CDR3 length: 16 amino acids. CDR3 nucleotide sequence: TGTGCCAGCAGCTTAGAGGGAGGTGGCGATGCGCAGGGCTACACCTTC. It specifies CASSLEGGGDAQGYTF.

On this clonotype: The CDR3 ends on some other residue instead of the conserved phenylalanine or tryptophan, so this is likely a read error. No DNA is shown, since the ends of the CDR3 on it are uncertain; the CDR3 is the one TCRdb lists. This sequence joins TRBV7-2 and TRBJ1-2. From its first to its last residue, the CDR3 has 13 amino acids. Germline V lookup: CDR1 SGHTA, CDR2 FQGNSA. The CDR3 loop reads CASSFQRSGGYDL.

The gene calls are TRBV13 and TRBJ2-1, with TRBD1 matching over 10 bases. This CDR3 is 16 amino acids long. The V segment lost 5 bases and the J segment 8 bases; nucleotides outside the gene matches: 12. The germline V gene has CDR1 PRHDT and CDR2 FYEKMQ (reference sequence). The CDR3 coding sequence is TGTGCCAGCAGCGAACGGGACAGGGGCTTGGACTATGAGCAGTTCTTC. Amino acids: CASSERDRGLDYEQFF.